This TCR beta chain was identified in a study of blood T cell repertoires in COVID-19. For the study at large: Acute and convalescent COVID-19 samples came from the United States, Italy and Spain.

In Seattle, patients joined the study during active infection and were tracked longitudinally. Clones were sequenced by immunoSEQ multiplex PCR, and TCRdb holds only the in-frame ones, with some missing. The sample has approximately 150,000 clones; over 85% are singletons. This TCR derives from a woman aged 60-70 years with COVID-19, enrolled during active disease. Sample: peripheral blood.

CDR3 loop: CASSFQGAEWAEAFF. In nucleotides, the CDR3 is TGCGCCAGCAGCTTCCAGGGGGCAGAGTGGGCTGAAGCTTTCTTT. This sequence joins TRBV5-1 and TRBJ1-1; 8 bases align to TRBD1. The CDR3 spans 15 residues. The V and J ends lost 2 bases and 6 bases, in that order; junction bases with no gene match: 9. Germline CDR1 reads SGHRS; CDR2 reads YFSETQ. Filled out from reference TRBV5-1 and TRBJ1-1, the complete variable domain reads KAGVTQTPRYLIKTRGQQVTLSCSPISGHRSVSWYQQTPGQGLQFLFEYFSETQRNKGNFPGRFSGRQFSNSRSEMNVSTLELGDSALYLCASSFQGAEWAEAFFGQGTRLTVV.